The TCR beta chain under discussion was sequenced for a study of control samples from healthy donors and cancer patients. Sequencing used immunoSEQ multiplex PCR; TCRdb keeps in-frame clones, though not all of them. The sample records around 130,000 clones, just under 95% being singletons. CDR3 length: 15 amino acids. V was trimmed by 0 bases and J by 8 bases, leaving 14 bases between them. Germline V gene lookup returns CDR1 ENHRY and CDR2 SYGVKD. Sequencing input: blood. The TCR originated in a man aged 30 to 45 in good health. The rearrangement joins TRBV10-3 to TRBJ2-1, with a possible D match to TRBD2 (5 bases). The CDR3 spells CAISESDRLSDEQFF. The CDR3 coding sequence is TGTGCCATCAGTGAGTCGGACCGACTTAGCGATGAGCAGTTCTTC.